Detailed here is one T cell receptor (beta chain). Its antigen is not known. The whole isolated RNA underwent reverse transcription, so sequencing captured expressed TCRB transcripts. TCRdb's copy holds only in-frame clones and misses some; the assay was immunoSEQ multiplex PCR. The sample lists about 350,000 clones; roughly a fifth were seen once. The CDR3 spans 18 residues. Germline lookup yields CDR1 SGHVS and CDR2 FNYEAQ. J gave up 0 bases and V 5 bases, and 12 bases lay outside the gene matches. The sample is drawn from a study of beta chain features in type 1 diabetes. Findings and limits, study-wide: Comparison showed that naive, central memory and Treg TCRB repertoires appeared more similar among patients than among healthy donors. Cells with high TCR expression could be over-represented when cDNA is sequenced.

The sequenced material came from naive CD4+ T cells from blood. The chain combines TRBV7-6 with TRBJ2-5; 10 bases map to TRBD2. The receptor comes from a woman younger than 30 in good health. The CDR3 nucleotides are TGTGCCAGCAGCCTTAGTACTAGCGGGGCGAACTACCAAGAGACCCAGTACTTC. Translation gives CASSLSTSGANYQETQYF.